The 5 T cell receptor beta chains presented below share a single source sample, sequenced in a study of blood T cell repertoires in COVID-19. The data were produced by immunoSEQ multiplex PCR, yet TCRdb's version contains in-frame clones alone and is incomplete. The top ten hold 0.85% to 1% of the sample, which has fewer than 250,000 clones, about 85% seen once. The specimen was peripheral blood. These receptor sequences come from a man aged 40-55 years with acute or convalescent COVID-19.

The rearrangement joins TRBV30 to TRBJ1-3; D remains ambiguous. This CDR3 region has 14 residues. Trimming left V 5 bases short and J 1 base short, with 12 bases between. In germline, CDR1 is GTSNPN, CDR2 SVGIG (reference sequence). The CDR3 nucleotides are TGTGCCTGGGCGCCGGGATCATCTGGAAACACCATATATTTT. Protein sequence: CAWAPGSSGNTIYF.

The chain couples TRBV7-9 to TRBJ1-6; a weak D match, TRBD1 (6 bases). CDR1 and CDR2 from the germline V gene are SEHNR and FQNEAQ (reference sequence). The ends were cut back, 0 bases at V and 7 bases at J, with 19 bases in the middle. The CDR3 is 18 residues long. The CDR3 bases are TGTGCCAGCAGCTTAGCTCGGGGGGCGCAAAGGAACAATTCACCCCTCCACTTT. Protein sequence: CASSLARGAQRNNSPLHF.

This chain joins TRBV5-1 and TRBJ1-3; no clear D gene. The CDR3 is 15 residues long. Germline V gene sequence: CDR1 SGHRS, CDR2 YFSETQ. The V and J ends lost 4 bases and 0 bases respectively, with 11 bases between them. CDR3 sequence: CASSREGISGNTIYF. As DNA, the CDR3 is TGCGCCAGCAGCCGCGAGGGTATCTCTGGAAACACCATATATTTT.

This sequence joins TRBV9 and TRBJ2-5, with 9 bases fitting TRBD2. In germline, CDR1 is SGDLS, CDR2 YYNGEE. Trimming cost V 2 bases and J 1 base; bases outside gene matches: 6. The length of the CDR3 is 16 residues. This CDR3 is CASSVLSGGTQETQYF. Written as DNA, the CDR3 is TGTGCCAGCAGCGTGTTAAGCGGGGGGACCCAAGAGACCCAGTACTTC.

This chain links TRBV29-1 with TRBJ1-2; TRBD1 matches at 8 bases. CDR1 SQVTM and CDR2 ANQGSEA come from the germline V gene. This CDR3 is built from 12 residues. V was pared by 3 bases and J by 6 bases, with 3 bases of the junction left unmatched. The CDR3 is CSVEWTGHGYTF. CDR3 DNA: TGCAGCGTTGAGTGGACAGGGCATGGCTACACCTTC.